The clone carrying this T cell receptor (beta chain) has only a few counts. Its antigen is not identified. This sample stems from a study of T cells in Graves' hyperthyroidism and ophthalmopathy. Study in general: The initial diagnosis was the point when peripheral blood was collected, ahead of any treatment.

Stable Graves' hyperthyroidism denoted no ophthalmopathy progression over 18 months. Each diagnosis drew on symptoms, thyroxine, TRAb, thyroid ultrasound and orbital computed tomography findings. Findings and caveats of the study: Blood also held most thyroid clonotypes expanded beyond 0.001.

Authors of the study amplified TCR beta CDR3 regions from RNA transcripts. The HTBI set primed first-round TCR CDR3 RT-PCR. A single record per CDR3 protein comes from TCRdb applying MiXCR to the multiplex PCR reads. This sample has fewer than 650,000 distinct CDR3 sequences, with approximately 14% found just once. The CDR3 is 12 amino acids. V was cut by 8 bases and J by 2 bases, with 9 bases left in between. CDR1 and CDR2 from the germline V gene are MDHEN and SYDVKM. V and J are TRBV28 and TRBJ1-1; D remains unclear. Material: blood. The TCR sequence derives from a woman aged 40 to 55 with Graves' hyperthyroidism. CDR3 bases: TGTGCCAGCCAACAACAAAACACTGAAGCTTTCTTT. This gives the protein CASQQQNTEAFF.